A selection of T cell receptor beta chains follows, all from one sample in a study of blood T cell repertoires in COVID-19. The data were produced by immunoSEQ multiplex PCR, yet TCRdb's version contains in-frame clones alone and is incomplete. Of under 250,000 clones in the sample, around nine tenths were seen once. Sequencing was carried out using peripheral blood. The receptors originated from a man in his forties or fifties with acute or convalescent COVID-19. Each CDR3 is given with its conserved first and last residue. Each record gives: CDR3 length, clone size, V gene, J gene, D gene, CDR3 DNA, CDR3 protein. A D gene is named only where the DNA matches it firmly. Part of the rows lack a size; the others show once, few, many or a class for expanded clones.

13,once,TRBV27,TRBJ1-2,.,TGTGCCAGCAGCTACCGGTCTAACTATGGCTACACCTTC,CASSYRSNYGYTF
14,.,TRBV7-9,TRBJ1-5,TRBD1,TGTGCCAGCAGCTTGGAGACAGGGCGACAGCCCCAGCATTTT,CASSLETGRQPQHF
16,.,TRBV25-1,TRBJ1-4,.,TGTGCCAGCAGTGACCCAAGGAGCCCAACTAATGAAAAACTGTTTTTT,CASSDPRSPTNEKLFF
13,.,TRBV7-2,TRBJ2-4,.,TGTGCCAGCAGCACCGCGTCCGGAAACATTCAGTACTTC,CASSTASGNIQYF
16,.,TRBV6-4,TRBJ1-2,.,TGTGCCAGCAGTCCTCGGACCGACATGCGGGGGTATGGCTACACCTTC,CASSPRTDMRGYGYTF
13,once,TRBV19,TRBJ2-5,.,TGTGCCAGTACCACAGGGTGGGGAGAGACCCAGTACTTC,CASTTGWGETQYF
18,.,TRBV27,TRBJ2-7,TRBD2,TGTGCCAGCAGTTTTTTAGCGGGAGGCCCAGGGCCTACACACGAGCAGTACTTC,CASSFLAGGPGPTHEQYF
16,.,TRBV2,TRBJ2-5,.,TGTGCCAGCAGATATAAAGCGTCGGGATTCCAAGAGACCCAGTACTTC,CASRYKASGFQETQYF
13,.,TRBV15,TRBJ1-4,.,TGTGCCACCAGCAGAGATTTGGGCGAAAAACTGTTTTTT,CATSRDLGEKLFF
13,.,TRBV7-2,TRBJ1-2,.,TGTGCCAGCAGCTCCATTTACGGGTATGGCTACACCTTC,CASSSIYGYGYTF
15,.,TRBV4-1,TRBJ2-7,.,TGCGCCAGCAGCCAAGAACGGCGGAGCCACTACGAGCAGTACTTC,CASSQERRSHYEQYF
15,.,TRBV7-3,TRBJ1-1,TRBD1,TGTGCCAGCAGCTTAATAGACAGGGATAACACTGAAGCTTTCTTT,CASSLIDRDNTEAFF
16,.,TRBV19,TRBJ1-5,.,TGTGCCAGTAGTATGTCCGGGGAGACTCGCAATCAGCCCCAGCATTTT,CASSMSGETRNQPQHF
15,.,TRBV5-1,TRBJ1-4,TRBD1,TGCGCCAGCAGCAGCACCGGGACAGGGGCCGAAAAACTGTTTTTT,CASSSTGTGAEKLFF
15,.,TRBV7-6,TRBJ1-1,.,TGTGCCAGCAGCTTAGGGGGGGAGGGGACGGCTGAAGCTTTCTTT,CASSLGGEGTAEAFF
14,few,TRBV4-2,TRBJ2-3,.,TGTGCCAGCAGCCCGGGGACTAGCACAGATACGCAGTATTTT,CASSPGTSTDTQYF
15,.,TRBV5-1,TRBJ1-1,.,TGCGCCAGCAGCCCGGTCCCAGGATACAACACTGAAGCTTTCTTT,CASSPVPGYNTEAFF
16,once,TRBV5-1,TRBJ2-3,TRBD2,TGCGCCAGCAGCACCCTACTAGCGGGGGGGCGAGATACGCAGTATTTT,CASSTLLAGGRDTQYF
20,once,TRBV9,TRBJ2-3,TRBD2,TGTGCCAGCAGCGTATCCCCTCCCGGGTTAGTAGCGGGAGGACCAGATACGCAGTATTTT,CASSVSPPGLVAGGPDTQYF
14,.,TRBV5-1,TRBJ2-7,TRBD2,TGCGCCAGCAGCTTGGAGCGGGGCACCTACGAGCAGTACTTC,CASSLERGTYEQYF
15,.,TRBV7-3,TRBJ2-2,TRBD2,TGTGCCAGCAGCTTACTAGCGGCGAACACCGGGGAGCTGTTTTTT,CASSLLAANTGELFF
15,.,TRBV6-5,TRBJ2-7,TRBD2,TGTGCCAGCAGTTGGACAACTAGCGGGAGTTACGAGCAGTACTTC,CASSWTTSGSYEQYF
15,.,TRBV18,TRBJ2-1,.,TGTGCCAGCTCACCCCTCATGGAGACTTACAATGAGCAGTTCTTC,CASSPLMETYNEQFF
12,once,TRBV7-9,TRBJ1-3,TRBD1,TGTGCCGTCCGGGACAGGGTGGACACCATATATTTT,CAVRDRVDTIYF
14,.,TRBV18,TRBJ2-7,TRBD1,TGTGCCAGCTCACCACCGGGACAGGGCTACGAGCAGTACTTC,CASSPPGQGYEQYF
14,.,TRBV6-5,TRBJ1-5,TRBD1,TGTGCCAGCGAGGCAGGGGGTAGCAATCAGCCCCAGCATTTT,CASEAGGSNQPQHF
14,once,TRBV5-4,TRBJ1-1,TRBD1,TGTGCCAGCAGGAAGGGACAGGACAACACTGAAGCTTTCTTT,CASRKGQDNTEAFF
17,.,TRBV4-1,TRBJ2-3,.,TGCGCCAGCAGCCAATCTGGTGCGCGAGGAGGCACAGATACGCAGTATTTT,CASSQSGARGGTDTQYF
16,.,TRBV28,TRBJ1-1,TRBD1,TGTGCCAGCAGTCCCAGACAGGGGCGGGACTACACTGAAGCTTTCTTT,CASSPRQGRDYTEAFF
15,once,TRBV30,TRBJ1-6,.,TGTGCCTGGAGGGGCCAGGGGATAGTTAATTCACCCCTCCACTTT,CAWRGQGIVNSPLHF
14,once,TRBV5-4,TRBJ2-7,.,TGTGCCAGCAGCCCTGGGGGCAGACCCTACGAGCAGTACTTC,CASSPGGRPYEQYF